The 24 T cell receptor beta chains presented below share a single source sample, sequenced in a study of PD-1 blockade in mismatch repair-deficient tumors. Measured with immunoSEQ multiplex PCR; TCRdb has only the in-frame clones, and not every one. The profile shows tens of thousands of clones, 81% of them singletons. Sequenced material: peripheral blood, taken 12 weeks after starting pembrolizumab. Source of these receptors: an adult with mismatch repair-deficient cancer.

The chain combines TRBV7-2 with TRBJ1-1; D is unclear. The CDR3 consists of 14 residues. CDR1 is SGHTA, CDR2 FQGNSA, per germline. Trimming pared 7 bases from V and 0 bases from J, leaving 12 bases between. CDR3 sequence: CASTRTVMNTEAFF. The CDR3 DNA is TGTGCCAGCACCCGGACCGTTATGAACACTGAAGCTTTCTTT.

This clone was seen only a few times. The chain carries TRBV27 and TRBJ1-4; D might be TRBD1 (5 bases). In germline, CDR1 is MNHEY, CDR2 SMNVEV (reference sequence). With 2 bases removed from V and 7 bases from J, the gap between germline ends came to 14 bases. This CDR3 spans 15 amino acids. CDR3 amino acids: CASSLSGQGGEKLFF. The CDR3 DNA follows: TGTGCCAGCAGTTTAAGTGGTCAGGGTGGTGAAAAACTGTTTTTT.

The CDR3 spells CASSLGQGLRDEQFF. Written as DNA, the CDR3 is TGTGCCAGCAGCTTGGGGCAGGGGCTTAGGGATGAGCAGTTCTTC. J is TRBJ2-1 and V is TRBV5-4; a possible D gene is TRBD1 (6 bases). This CDR3 has 15 residues. Germline V gives CDR1 SGHNT, CDR2 YYREEE (reference sequence). The V gene lost 0 bases and the J gene lost 8 bases, with 15 bases spanning the gap.

DNA for the CDR3: TGTGCCACCAGCAGAGATTCGAGGGGAGAGACCCAGTACTTC. This codes for CATSRDSRGETQYF. J is TRBJ2-5 and V is TRBV15, with D perhaps matching TRBD1 or TRBD2 (5 bases each). CDR1 and CDR2 from the germline V gene are LNHNV and YYDKDF (reference sequence). This CDR3 is built from 14 residues. The germline V and J ends were trimmed by 0 bases and 4 bases, with 9 bases remaining between them.

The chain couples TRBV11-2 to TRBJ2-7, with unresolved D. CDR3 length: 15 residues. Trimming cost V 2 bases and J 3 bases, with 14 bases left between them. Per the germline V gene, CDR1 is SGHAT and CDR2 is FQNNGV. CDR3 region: CASSLSRTILYEQYF. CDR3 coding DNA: TGTGCCAGCAGCTTAAGCAGGACCATACTCTACGAGCAGTACTTC. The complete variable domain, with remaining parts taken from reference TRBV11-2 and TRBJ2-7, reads EAGVAQSPRYKIIEKRQSVAFWCNPISGHATLYWYQQILGQGPKLLIQFQNNGVVDDSQLPKDRFSAERLKGVDSTLKIQPAKLEDSAVYLCASSLSRTILYEQYFGPGTRLTVT.

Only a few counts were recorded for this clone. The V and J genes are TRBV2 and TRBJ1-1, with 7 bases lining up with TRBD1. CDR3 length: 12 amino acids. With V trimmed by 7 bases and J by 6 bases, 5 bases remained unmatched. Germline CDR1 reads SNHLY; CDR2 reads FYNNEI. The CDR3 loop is CASNTGVSEAFF. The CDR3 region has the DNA TGTGCCAGCAATACAGGGGTCTCTGAAGCTTTCTTT.

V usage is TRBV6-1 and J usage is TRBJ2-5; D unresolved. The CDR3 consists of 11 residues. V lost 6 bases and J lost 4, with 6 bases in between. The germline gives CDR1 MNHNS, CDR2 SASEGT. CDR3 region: CASRLSETQYF. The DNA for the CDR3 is TGTGCCAGCAGATTGTCAGAGACCCAGTACTTC.

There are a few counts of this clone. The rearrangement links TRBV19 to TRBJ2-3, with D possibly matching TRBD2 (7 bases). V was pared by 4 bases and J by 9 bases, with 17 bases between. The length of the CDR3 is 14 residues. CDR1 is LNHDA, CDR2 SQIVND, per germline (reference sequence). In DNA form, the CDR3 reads TGTGCCAGTAGTACCGGGGGGCAGTCTTGGACGCAGTATTTT. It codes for CASSTGGQSWTQYF.

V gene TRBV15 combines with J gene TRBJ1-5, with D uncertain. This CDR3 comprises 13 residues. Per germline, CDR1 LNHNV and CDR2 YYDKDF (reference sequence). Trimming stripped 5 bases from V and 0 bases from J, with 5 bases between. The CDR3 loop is CATSGISNQPQHF. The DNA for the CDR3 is TGTGCCACCAGCGGGATTAGCAATCAGCCCCAGCATTTT.

The CDR3: CASKRVRDTEAFF. The DNA of the CDR3 is TGTGCCAGCAAGAGGGTGCGGGACACTGAAGCTTTCTTT. The V gene is TRBV2, the J gene TRBJ1-1; D uncertain. This CDR3 contains 13 residues. CDR1 is SNHLY, CDR2 FYNNEI, per germline. V was pared by 7 bases and J by 3 bases, with 12 bases between.

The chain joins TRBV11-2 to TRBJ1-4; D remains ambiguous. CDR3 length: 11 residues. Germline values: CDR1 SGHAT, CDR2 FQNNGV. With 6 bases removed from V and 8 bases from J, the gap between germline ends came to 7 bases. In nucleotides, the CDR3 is TGTGCCAGCAGAGAGGTGGAAAAACTGTTTTTT. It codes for CASREVEKLFF.

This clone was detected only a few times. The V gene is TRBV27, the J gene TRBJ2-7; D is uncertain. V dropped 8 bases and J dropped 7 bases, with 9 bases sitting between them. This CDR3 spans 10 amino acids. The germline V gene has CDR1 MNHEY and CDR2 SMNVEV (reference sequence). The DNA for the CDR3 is TGTGCCAGCGGGTGGGTGGAGCAGTACTTC. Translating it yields CASGWVEQYF.

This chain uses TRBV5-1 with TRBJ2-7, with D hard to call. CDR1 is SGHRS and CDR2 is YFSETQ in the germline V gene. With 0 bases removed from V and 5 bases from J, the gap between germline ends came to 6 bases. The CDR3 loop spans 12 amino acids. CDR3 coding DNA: TGCGCCAGCAGCTTGGGCATACACGAGCAGTACTTC. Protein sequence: CASSLGIHEQYF.

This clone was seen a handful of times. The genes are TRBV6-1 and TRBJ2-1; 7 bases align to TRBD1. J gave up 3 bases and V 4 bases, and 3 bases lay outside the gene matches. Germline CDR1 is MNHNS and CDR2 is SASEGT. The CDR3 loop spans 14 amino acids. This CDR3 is CASSATGVYNEQFF. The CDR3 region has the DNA TGTGCCAGCAGTGCCACAGGGGTCTACAATGAGCAGTTCTTC.

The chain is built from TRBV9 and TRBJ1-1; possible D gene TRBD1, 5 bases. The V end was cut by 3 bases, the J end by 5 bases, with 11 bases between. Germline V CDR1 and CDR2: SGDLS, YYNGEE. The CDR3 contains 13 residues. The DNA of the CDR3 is TGTGCCAGCAGCGGGGCCGGGGCAACTGAAGCTTTCTTT. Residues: CASSGAGATEAFF.

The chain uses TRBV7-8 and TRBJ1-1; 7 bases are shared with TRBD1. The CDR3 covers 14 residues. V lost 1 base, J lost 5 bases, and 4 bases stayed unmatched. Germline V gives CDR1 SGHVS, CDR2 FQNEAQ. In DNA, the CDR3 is TGTGCCAGCAGCTTAGATCCGGGACAGACTGAAGCTTTCTTT. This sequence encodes CASSLDPGQTEAFF.

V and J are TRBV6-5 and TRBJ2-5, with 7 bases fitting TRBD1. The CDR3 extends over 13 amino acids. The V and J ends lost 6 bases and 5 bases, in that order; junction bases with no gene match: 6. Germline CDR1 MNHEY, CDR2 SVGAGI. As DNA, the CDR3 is TGTGCCAGCAGGATGGGACAGAGTGAGACCCAGTACTTC. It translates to CASRMGQSETQYF.

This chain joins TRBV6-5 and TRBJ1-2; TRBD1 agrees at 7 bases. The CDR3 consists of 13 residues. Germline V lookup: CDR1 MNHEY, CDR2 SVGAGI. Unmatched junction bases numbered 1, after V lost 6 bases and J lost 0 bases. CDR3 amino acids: CASRGGANYGYTF. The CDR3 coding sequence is TGTGCCAGCAGAGGGGGCGCTAACTATGGCTACACCTTC.

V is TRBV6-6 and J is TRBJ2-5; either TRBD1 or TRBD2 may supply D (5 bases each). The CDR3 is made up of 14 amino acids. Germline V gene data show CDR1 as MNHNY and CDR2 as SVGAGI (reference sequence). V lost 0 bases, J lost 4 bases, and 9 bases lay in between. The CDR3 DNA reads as TGTGCCAGCAGTTACTCGGGGGAGCGAGAGACCCAGTACTTC. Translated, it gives CASSYSGERETQYF.

CDR3 bases: TGTGCCAGCAGTGGAAAGGGAAACGAGCAGTACTTC. This gives the protein CASSGKGNEQYF. The V and J genes are TRBV27 and TRBJ2-7, with D hard to call. This CDR3 has 12 amino acids. Germline V lookup: CDR1 MNHEY, CDR2 SMNVEV (reference sequence). V lost 5 bases, J lost 5 bases, and 10 bases lay in between.

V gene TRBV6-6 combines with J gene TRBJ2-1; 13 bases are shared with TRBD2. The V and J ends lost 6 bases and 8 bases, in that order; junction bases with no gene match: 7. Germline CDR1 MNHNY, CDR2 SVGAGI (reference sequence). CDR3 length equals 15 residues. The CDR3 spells CASRGLAGRYDEQFF. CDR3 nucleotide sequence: TGTGCCAGCAGGGGACTAGCGGGGAGGTACGATGAGCAGTTCTTC.

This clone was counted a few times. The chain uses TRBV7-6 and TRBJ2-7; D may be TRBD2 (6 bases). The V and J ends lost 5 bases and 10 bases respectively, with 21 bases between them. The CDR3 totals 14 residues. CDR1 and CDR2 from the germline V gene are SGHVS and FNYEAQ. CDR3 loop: CASSPTAGPTIQYF. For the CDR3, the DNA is TGTGCCAGCAGCCCCACGGCGGGACCAACGATCCAGTACTTC.

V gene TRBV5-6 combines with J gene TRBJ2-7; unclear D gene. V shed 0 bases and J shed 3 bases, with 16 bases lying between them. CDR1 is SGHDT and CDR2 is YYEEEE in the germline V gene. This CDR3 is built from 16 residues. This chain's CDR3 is CASSLVFGIARYEQYF. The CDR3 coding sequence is TGTGCCAGCAGCTTGGTGTTCGGAATCGCCCGCTACGAGCAGTACTTC.

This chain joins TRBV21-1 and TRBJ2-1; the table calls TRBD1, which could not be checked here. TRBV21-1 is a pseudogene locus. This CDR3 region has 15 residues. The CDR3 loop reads CASSKETGQFNEQFF. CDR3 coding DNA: TGTGCCAGCAGCAAAGAGACTGGACAGTTCAATGAGCAGTTCTTC.